This is a list of T cell receptor beta chains from one sample in a study of cytomegalovirus exposure and HLA in healthy donors. The repertoire was sequenced with immunoSEQ multiplex PCR; TCRdb's copy has only in-frame clones and lacks some. The sample holds almost 200,000 clones, 75% to 85% seen once. Sequenced: PBMCs. Every receptor here comes from a male donor in good health and CMV-seropositive. Each CDR3 is given with its conserved first and last residue. The D gene is left open where the match is weak. Not all rows give a size; the values are once, few, many and, for expanded clones, a class.

d_gene: TRBD1; v_gene: TRBV6-5; j_gene: TRBJ1-2; abundance: -; CDR3aa: CASTPRDRVNYGYTF; CDR3nt: TGTGCCAGCACCCCTAGGGACAGGGTGAACTATGGCTACACCTTC
d_gene: TRBD1; v_gene: TRBV7-2; j_gene: TRBJ2-5; abundance: -; CDR3aa: CASSSGGTGGRETQYF; CDR3nt: TGTGCCAGCAGCTCGGGGGGGACAGGGGGTCGAGAGACCCAGTACTTC
d_gene: -; v_gene: TRBV6-5; j_gene: TRBJ1-2; abundance: -; CDR3aa: CASSYPGGYGYTF; CDR3nt: TGTGCCAGCAGTTACCCAGGTGGCTATGGCTACACCTTC
d_gene: -; v_gene: TRBV5-1; j_gene: TRBJ2-7; abundance: few; CDR3aa: CASSASTYEQYF; CDR3nt: TGCGCCAGCTCTGCCTCTACCTACGAGCAGTACTTC
d_gene: TRBD2; v_gene: TRBV4-3; j_gene: TRBJ2-2; abundance: -; CDR3aa: CASSQDAPGPGLAGNTGELFF; CDR3nt: TGCGCCAGCAGCCAAGATGCCCCGGGTCCGGGGCTAGCGGGAAACACCGGGGAGCTGTTTTTT
d_gene: -; v_gene: TRBV30; j_gene: TRBJ2-7; abundance: -; CDR3aa: CAWSETGNEQYF; CDR3nt: TGTGCCTGGAGTGAGACAGGCAACGAGCAGTACTTC
d_gene: TRBD2; v_gene: TRBV18; j_gene: TRBJ2-3; abundance: -; CDR3aa: CASSLSSGLVPTDTQYF; CDR3nt: TGTGCCAGCTCACTTTCCAGCGGACTAGTGCCCACAGATACGCAGTATTTT
d_gene: -; v_gene: TRBV4-1; j_gene: TRBJ1-1; abundance: -; CDR3aa: CASSQTRDTEAFF; CDR3nt: TGCGCCAGCAGCCAAACGAGGGACACTGAAGCTTTCTTT
d_gene: TRBD1; v_gene: TRBV18; j_gene: TRBJ1-5; abundance: -; CDR3aa: CASSQGFRQGDNQPQHF; CDR3nt: TGTGCCAGCTCACAAGGTTTCAGGCAGGGGGACAATCAGCCCCAGCATTTT
d_gene: TRBD2; v_gene: TRBV15; j_gene: TRBJ2-1; abundance: -; CDR3aa: CATSRVWTSGRSEQFF; CDR3nt: TGTGCCACCAGCAGAGTATGGACTAGCGGGAGATCTGAGCAGTTCTTC
d_gene: TRBD1; v_gene: TRBV7-9; j_gene: TRBJ1-2; abundance: -; CDR3aa: CASSPGQGAGPYGYTF; CDR3nt: TGTGCCAGCAGCCCGGGACAGGGGGCGGGTCCCTATGGCTACACCTTC
d_gene: -; v_gene: TRBV7-9; j_gene: TRBJ1-4; abundance: -; CDR3aa: CSSSLDSTPGQGKLFF; CDR3nt: TGTTCCAGCAGCTTAGATTCCACGCCAGGTCAGGGAAAACTGTTTTTT
d_gene: TRBD1; v_gene: TRBV30; j_gene: TRBJ1-2; abundance: -; CDR3aa: CAWSVYGTGYGYTF; CDR3nt: TGTGCCTGGAGTGTATATGGGACAGGGTATGGCTACACCTTC
d_gene: TRBD2; v_gene: TRBV7-9; j_gene: TRBJ2-1; abundance: -; CDR3aa: CASSQAGAGGYNEQFF; CDR3nt: TGTGCCAGCAGCCAAGCAGGAGCGGGAGGGTACAATGAGCAGTTCTTC
d_gene: -; v_gene: TRBV4-1; j_gene: TRBJ1-2; abundance: -; CDR3aa: CASSQGPGDGYTF; CDR3nt: TGCGCCAGCAGCCAAGGGCCCGGGGATGGCTACACCTTC
d_gene: -; v_gene: TRBV11-3; j_gene: TRBJ2-1; abundance: once; CDR3aa: CASSFRFSPSGDNEQFF; CDR3nt: TGTGCCAGCAGCTTCAGATTTAGCCCCTCGGGAGATAATGAGCAGTTCTTC
d_gene: TRBD1; v_gene: TRBV6-1; j_gene: TRBJ1-4; abundance: -; CDR3aa: CASSEAMGQGSEKLFF; CDR3nt: TGTGCCAGCAGTGAAGCCATGGGACAGGGTTCCGAAAAACTGTTTTTT
d_gene: -; v_gene: TRBV7-3; j_gene: TRBJ2-2; abundance: -; CDR3aa: CASSLSFSSANTGELFF; CDR3nt: TGTGCCAGCAGCTTAAGCTTTAGTTCCGCGAACACCGGGGAGCTGTTTTTT
d_gene: TRBD2; v_gene: TRBV5-4; j_gene: TRBJ2-3; abundance: -; CDR3aa: CASSLDGTSGGTDTQYF; CDR3nt: TGTGCCAGCAGCTTGGACGGGACTAGCGGGGGCACAGATACGCAGTATTTT
d_gene: TRBD2; v_gene: TRBV6-5; j_gene: TRBJ2-7; abundance: -; CDR3aa: CASTVAGSHIYEQYF; CDR3nt: TGTGCCAGCACGGTAGCGGGCAGTCATATCTACGAGCAGTACTTC
d_gene: TRBD1; v_gene: TRBV7-2; j_gene: TRBJ1-3; abundance: few; CDR3aa: CASSLGQGVFGNTIYF; CDR3nt: TGTGCCAGCAGCTTAGGGCAGGGGGTCTTTGGAAACACCATATATTTT
d_gene: -; v_gene: TRBV19; j_gene: TRBJ2-3; abundance: few; CDR3aa: CASSGELEESTDTQYF; CDR3nt: TGTGCCAGTAGTGGTGAGCTCGAGGAAAGCACAGATACGCAGTATTTT
d_gene: TRBD1; v_gene: TRBV18; j_gene: TRBJ2-2; abundance: few; CDR3aa: CASSGTDTNTGELFF; CDR3nt: TGTGCCAGCTCGGGGACAGACACGAACACCGGGGAGCTGTTTTTT
d_gene: -; v_gene: TRBV7-2; j_gene: TRBJ2-1; abundance: -; CDR3aa: CASSEGGSLTEQFF; CDR3nt: TGTGCCAGCAGTGAAGGGGGATCGCTCACTGAGCAGTTCTTC
d_gene: -; v_gene: TRBV6-5; j_gene: TRBJ1-2; abundance: -; CDR3aa: CASSSPPGANYGYTF; CDR3nt: TGTGCCAGCAGTTCCCCCCCGGGAGCTAACTATGGCTACACCTTC
d_gene: -; v_gene: TRBV4-2; j_gene: TRBJ1-5; abundance: -; CDR3aa: CASSQDRRDQPQHF; CDR3nt: TGTGCCAGCAGCCAAGATCGCAGGGATCAGCCCCAGCATTTT
d_gene: TRBD1; v_gene: TRBV5-5; j_gene: TRBJ1-2; abundance: few; CDR3aa: CASRSRTGGMNYGYTF; CDR3nt: TGTGCCAGCAGGTCACGTACAGGGGGGATGAACTATGGCTACACCTTC
d_gene: -; v_gene: TRBV28; j_gene: TRBJ1-6; abundance: -; CDR3aa: CASSAPGGGWNSPLHF; CDR3nt: TGTGCCAGCAGTGCCCCCGGAGGCGGGTGGAATTCACCCCTCCACTTT
d_gene: -; v_gene: TRBV5-6; j_gene: TRBJ2-1; abundance: few; CDR3aa: CASSFPSSDNEQFF; CDR3nt: TGTGCCAGCAGCTTCCCGTCCAGCGACAATGAGCAGTTCTTC
d_gene: TRBD1; v_gene: TRBV18; j_gene: TRBJ1-5; abundance: -; CDR3aa: CASSEGQGMYQPQHF; CDR3nt: TGTGCCAGCTCAGAGGGACAGGGGATGTATCAGCCCCAGCATTTT
d_gene: TRBD1; v_gene: TRBV6-4; j_gene: TRBJ1-1; abundance: -; CDR3aa: CASSAPDRVWDTEAFF; CDR3nt: TGTGCCAGCAGCGCCCCCGACAGGGTATGGGACACTGAAGCTTTCTTT